This TCR beta chain stems from a study of regulatory T cells in long-lasting Graves disease. Broader study findings: Newly diagnosed patients had higher TCR diversity than persistent Graves' patients did.

A remark on this clonotype: Its specificity is unknown.

This CDR3 has 17 amino acids. Trimming took off 0 bases at V and 1 base at J, with 18 bases between the two ends. Per the germline V gene, CDR1 is DFQATT and CDR2 is SNEGSKA (reference sequence). Specified time point: newly diagnosed GD, antithyroid drugs for less than 3 months. TCR sequences were obtained from RNA taken from PBMCs. For TCR beta, libraries came from iRepertoire HTBI primers and Arm-PCR of CDR3 regions. In the authors' methods: Identification yielded approximately 67 TRBV and about 15 TRBJ segments across samples. TCRdb ran MiXCR on the multiplex PCR reads and lists one entry per CDR3 protein. None of the V and J calls come from the authors' own analysis; TCRdb made them. The profile shows 450,000 to 500,000 distinct CDR3 sequences, 15% to 20% of them singletons. These sequences were also reported in another study, on T cells in Graves' hyperthyroidism and ophthalmopathy.

The chain recombines TRBV20-1 with TRBJ2-5; weak D call: TRBD2 (6 bases). This receptor was taken from a man aged 40-50 years with Graves disease. Source: peripheral blood mononuclear cells (PBMCs), taken at new diagnosis, from a patient treated with antithyroid drugs. Here the CDR3 reads CSARDLPFSGVQETQYF. DNA of the CDR3: TGCAGTGCTAGAGATCTTCCTTTTTCGGGAGTCCAAGAGACCCAGTACTTC.